This TCR beta chain came from a study of blood T cells in healthy people across ages. The CDR3 is 14 residues long. Trimming took off 7 bases at V and 1 base at J, with 8 bases between the two ends. From germline, CDR1 is ENHRY and CDR2 SYGVKD. A J-beta primer mix and a sample-barcoded 5' primer were used in a second PCR of roughly 7 to 12 cycles. TCRdb called the 5' RACE reads again in MiXCR, with one record for every CDR3 protein. The data show around 820,000 distinct CDR3 sequences, with 20% to 25% seen just once and 3.7% held by the top ten. The same specimen was also included in a second study, on T cells of mothers and their children. That paper states: Related mother-child pairs shared slightly more overlap than unrelated pairs, but the difference was non-significant.

The sample comprised blood. The TCR comes from a boy between 10 and 17 years old in good health. The genes are TRBV10-3 and TRBJ2-6; TRBD1 is a possible D gene (5 bases). In nucleotides, the CDR3 is TGTGCCATCACCGCAGGGTCTGGGGCCAACGTCCTGACTTTC. Protein sequence: CAITAGSGANVLTF.